These 28 T cell receptor beta chains originate from one sample sequenced in a study of tumor-infiltrating lymphocytes in oesophageal squamous cell carcinoma. TCRdb re-called the PCR reads through MiXCR, storing one row per CDR3 protein. The profile covers roughly 16,000 distinct CDR3 sequences, with about 50% appearing a single time and around two fifths taken by the ten largest. The material sequenced was normal esophageal tissue next to the tumor. These TCRs come from a female donor with esophageal squamous cell carcinoma.

By sample share, this clonotype is medium-sized. In nucleotides, the CDR3 is TGTGCCAGCGACGCCAGCGACAATGAGCAGTTCTTC. As protein: CASDASDNEQFF. This chain links TRBV6-1 with TRBJ2-1; D not resolved. V was cut by 8 bases and J by 5 bases, with 10 bases left in between. The germline V gene has CDR1 MNHNS and CDR2 SASEGT. This CDR3 has 12 amino acids.

This clonotype was observed a handful of times. The chain joins TRBV20-1 to TRBJ2-7; 7 nucleotides align to TRBD2. The better agreement between TRBJ2-5 and the DNA end casts doubt on the J call. This CDR3 has 15 amino acids. Germline CDR1 and CDR2: DFQATT and SNEGSKA (reference sequence). The CDR3 reads CSASDVLAAQETQYF. CDR3 in DNA: TGCAGTGCTAGTGATGTCCTAGCGGCCCAAGAGACCCAGTACTTC.

This chain connects TRBV30 to TRBJ1-1; D uncertain. The germline gives CDR1 GTSNPN, CDR2 SVGIG (reference sequence). V was shortened by 6 bases and J by 0 bases, with 11 bases between the two germline ends. This CDR3 has 13 residues. The CDR3 nucleotides are TGTGCCTGCCCCGGTTGGCTGAACACTGAAGCTTTCTTT. It encodes CACPGWLNTEAFF. Supplemented by reference TRBV30 and TRBJ1-1, the full variable domain reads SQTIHQWPATLVQPVGSPLSLECTVEGTSNPNLYWYRQAAGRGLQLLFYSVGIGQISSEVPQNLSASRPQDRQFILSSKKLLLSDSGFYLCACPGWLNTEAFFGQGTRLTVV.

The CDR3 sequence: CASSPRQSSNTEAFF. In nucleotides, the CDR3 is TGTGCCAGCAGTCCTAGACAGTCCTCGAACACTGAAGCTTTCTTT. The V gene is TRBV6-1, the J gene TRBJ1-1; D perhaps matches TRBD1 (5 bases). The V end lost 5 bases, the J end lost 1 base, and 14 bases lay between the germline ends. The CDR3 is 15 residues long. In germline, CDR1 is MNHNS, CDR2 SASEGT.

J is TRBJ1-2 and V is TRBV7-8; 7 nucleotides line up with TRBD1. The length of the CDR3 is 13 residues. CDR1 is SGHVS, CDR2 FQNEAQ, per germline. V trimming: 5 bases; J trimming: 6 bases; junction bases outside the gene matches: 6. In DNA form, the CDR3 reads TGTGCCAGCAGCGATGACAGGGAACATGGCTACACCTTC. This sequence encodes CASSDDREHGYTF.

This CDR3 is CASSKKGSGLAAYEQYF. CDR3 bases: TGTGCCAGCAGCAAAAAGGGGTCCGGACTAGCGGCCTACGAGCAGTACTTC. The chain uses TRBV7-8 and TRBJ2-7, with TRBD2 identical over 10 bases. Losses at the gene ends were 5 bases for V and 2 bases for J; bases not matched to a gene: 12. CDR1 and CDR2 (germline): SGHVS, FQNEAQ. This CDR3 spans 17 amino acids.

The V gene is TRBV6-6, the J gene TRBJ2-3; 10 positions agree with TRBD1. Gene TRBJ2-7 matches the end of the DNA better, so the J call may be wrong. The CDR3 totals 14 residues. Germline loops: CDR1 MNHNY, CDR2 SVGAGI (reference sequence). CDR3 DNA: TGTGCCAGCAGCCTGGGGACAGGGGAATACGAGCAGTACTTC. As protein: CASSLGTGEYEQYF.

This clonotype has just one count. This chain joins TRBV7-3 and TRBJ2-5, with D uncertain. Germline V CDR1 and CDR2: SGHTA, FQGTGA. Trimming stripped 4 bases from V and 5 bases from J, with 8 bases between. The CDR3 is 12 residues long. The CDR3 loop is CASSSIGETQYF. CDR3 in DNA: TGTGCCAGCAGCTCCATCGGGGAGACCCAGTACTTC.

This rearrangement joins TRBV7-6 to TRBJ2-1; 9 bases align to TRBD1. The J call is in doubt because the DNA end fits TRBJ2-7 better. Germline assignment: CDR1 SGHVS and CDR2 FNYEAQ. CDR3 length equals 14 residues. The CDR3 nucleotides are TGTGCCAGCAGCCCCGGGACAGGGTCTGGAGAGCAGTACTTC. Protein sequence: CASSPGTGSGEQYF.

Here the CDR3 reads CASSFTGGANTEAFF. The CDR3 DNA follows: TGTGCCAGCAGCTTCACAGGGGGCGCGAACACTGAAGCTTTCTTT. The chain uses TRBV7-7 and TRBJ2-3; TRBD1 agrees at 9 bases. The assigned J gene may be wrong: the sequence end matches TRBJ1-1 better. There are 15 residues in the CDR3. Per the germline V gene, CDR1 is SSHAT and CDR2 is FNYEAQ (reference sequence).

This clonotype was picked up a small number of times. The chain employs TRBV7-6 and TRBJ2-7, with D possibly TRBD2 on 6 matching bases. The DNA matches TRBJ2-1 better at its end, which makes the J call doubtful. The CDR3 is made up of 16 amino acids. Germline CDR1 reads SGHVS; CDR2 reads FNYEAQ. The CDR3 loop reads CASSLVQGTPYNEQFF. The CDR3 region has the DNA TGTGCCAGCAGCTTAGTCCAAGGGACTCCCTACAATGAGCAGTTCTTC.

As regards this clonotype: As the CDR3 is not closed by the conserved phenylalanine or tryptophan, this likely results from a read error. The DNA is omitted, as the CDR3 cannot be located on it reliably, and the CDR3 follows TCRdb's listing. V usage is TRBV7-2 and J usage is TRBJ2-7; no DNA check was done on the table's D call, TRBD1. Germline lookup yields CDR1 SGHTA and CDR2 FQGNSA. The CDR3 region is 15 residues in length, termini included. The CDR3 sequence: CASSTIGQAEQYFGS.

Only a few counts were recorded for this clonotype. It is likely a read error, because the conserved phenylalanine at the end of the CDR3 is missing. The DNA is omitted, as the CDR3 cannot be located on it reliably, and the CDR3 follows TCRdb's listing. The V call is TRBV12-3 or TRBV12-4, the J call TRBJ2-7. The CDR3 numbers 17 amino acids, ends counted. CDR3 sequence: CASSPQVGANHGYTFGS.

The sample holds many counts of this clonotype. The chain has TRBV27 and TRBJ1-6; weak D call: TRBD1 (5 bases). The CDR3 length is 15 residues. Deletions cut 5 bases from V and 6 bases from J, with 14 bases between. Per germline, CDR1 MNHEY and CDR2 SMNVEV (reference sequence). The CDR3 is CASSPGDGANSPLHF. Written as DNA, the CDR3 is TGTGCCAGCAGTCCGGGGGACGGAGCTAATTCACCCCTCCACTTT.

This clonotype has just one count. This chain uses TRBV7-3 with TRBJ2-2; D tentatively fits TRBD1 or TRBD2 (5 bases each). Per the germline V gene, CDR1 is SGHTA and CDR2 is FQGTGA. V gave up 4 bases and J gave up 2 bases, with 8 bases separating them. The CDR3 totals 14 residues. The chain's CDR3 is CASSWDGNTGELFF. CDR3 DNA sequence: TGTGCCAGCAGCTGGGACGGAAACACCGGGGAGCTGTTTTTT.

The chain joins TRBV7-4 to TRBJ2-5; perhaps TRBD2 as D (5 bases). The ends were cut back, 1 base at V and 11 bases at J, with 20 bases in the middle. Germline CDR1 SGHVT, CDR2 SQSDAQ. This CDR3 is 15 amino acids long. The CDR3 here is CASSLGLARYNEQYF. The CDR3, as DNA: TGTGCCAGCAGCTTAGGGCTAGCCCGCTACAATGAGCAGTACTTC.

This chain connects TRBV12-3 or TRBV12-4 to TRBJ1-6, with TRBD1 as a possible D gene (6 bases). The CDR3 covers 14 residues. Trimming took 6 bases from V and 5 from J, leaving 11 bases between them. The CDR3 DNA is TGTGCCAGCAGACAGGGAGCTAATAATTCACCCCTCCACTTT. Translating it yields CASRQGANNSPLHF.

This clonotype was seen many times. The chain recombines TRBV4-3 with TRBJ2-3; the D gene is possibly TRBD1 (6 bases). This CDR3 spans 18 amino acids. The ends were cut back, 4 bases at V and 0 bases at J, with 20 bases in the middle. CDR1 is LGHNA, CDR2 YSLEER, per germline. CDR3 sequence (DNA): TGCGCCAGCAGCCTACAAACTCGGACAGAGACTAGCACAGATACGCAGTATTTT. This gives the protein CASSLQTRTETSTDTQYF.

There are a few counts of this clonotype. V is TRBV6-5 and J is TRBJ2-1; D ambiguous. The DNA end favors TRBJ2-7, so the J call may be wrong. The CDR3 contains 13 residues. Germline values: CDR1 MNHEY, CDR2 SVGAGI. CDR3 sequence: CASSYRVDNEQYF. The CDR3 bases are TGTGCCAGCAGTTACAGGGTCGACAATGAGCAGTACTTC.

J is TRBJ2-5 and V is TRBV7-2; 8 bases map to TRBD1. The CDR3 is 14 amino acids. Germline CDR1 and CDR2: SGHTA and FQGNSA. The trim removed 5 bases at V and 2 bases at J, leaving 4 bases unmatched. The CDR3 sequence is CASSPGQGQETQYF. CDR3 coding DNA: TGTGCCAGCAGCCCTGGACAGGGACAAGAGACCCAGTACTTC.

The chain recombines TRBV7-7 with TRBJ2-3; D not resolved. V lost 7 bases, J lost 1 base, and 9 bases lay in between. This CDR3 spans 13 amino acids. CDR1 and CDR2 (germline): SSHAT, FNYEAQ (reference sequence). CDR3 DNA sequence: TGTGCCAGCAACCTGGCGGGCACAGATACGCAGTATTTT. Amino acids: CASNLAGTDTQYF.

The rearrangement joins TRBV6-1 to TRBJ2-5; no definite D call. With the DNA end fitting TRBJ2-7 better, the J assignment may be wrong. Germline loops: CDR1 MNHNS, CDR2 SASEGT. The CDR3 runs to 15 residues. CDR3 nucleotide sequence: TGTGCCAGCAGTGAAAGCTCAGCACGGAAAGACGAGCAGTACTTC. Residues: CASSESSARKDEQYF.

The table lists this clonotype with many counts. The V call is TRBV4-3, the J call TRBJ2-6; 13 bases map to TRBD2. The CDR3 covers 18 residues. The germline V gene has CDR1 LGHNA and CDR2 YSLEER. Trimming at V came to 5 bases and at J to 0 bases, leaving 4 bases not matched to a gene. The CDR3 DNA sequence: TGCGCCAGCAGCTGGGGGACTAGCGGGGCCTCTGGGGCCAACGTCCTGACTTTC. Its translation is CASSWGTSGASGANVLTF.

This chain joins TRBV7-2 and TRBJ1-1; D gene unclear. The CDR3 length is 13 residues. Germline loops: CDR1 SGHTA, CDR2 FQGNSA. The germline V and J ends were trimmed by 0 bases and 6 bases, with 8 bases remaining between them. The CDR3 loop is CASSLAVLPEAFF. CDR3 in DNA: TGTGCCAGCAGCTTAGCGGTCCTCCCTGAAGCTTTCTTT.

The chain employs TRBV11-1 and TRBJ2-3, with 9 bases identical to TRBD2. The CDR3 sequence is 15 residues long. V shed 1 base and J 5 bases; nucleotides not matched to a gene: 4. Germline V gene lookup returns CDR1 SGHAT and CDR2 FQDESV (reference sequence). DNA for the CDR3: TGTGCCAGCAGCTTAGGAGTAGCGGGGGTAGATACGCAGTATTTT. This codes for CASSLGVAGVDTQYF.

This clonotype was counted at least ten times. Here the CDR3 reads CASSQDPRGRGNNEQFF. The CDR3 DNA follows: TGTGCCAGCAGCCAAGATCCCAGGGGGAGGGGGAACAATGAGCAGTTCTTC. The chain has TRBV4-2 and TRBJ2-1; D tentatively fits TRBD1 or TRBD2 (7 bases each). Germline V gene sequence: CDR1 LGHNA, CDR2 YNFKEQ. Deletions cut 0 bases from V and 5 bases from J, with 17 bases between. This CDR3 contains 17 residues.

Turning to this clonotype: At one boundary the junction diverges from the germline segment, which might be a read error. The chain employs TRBV6-1 and TRBJ2-7, with TRBD1 as a possible D gene (6 bases). Germline V CDR1 and CDR2: MNHNS, SASEGT. The CDR3 length is 14 residues. CDR3: CASRRDTLSYEQYF. The CDR3 nucleotides read TGTGCCAGCAGAAGGGACACTCTCTCCTACGAGCAGTACTTT.

This clonotype was recorded many times. The chain recombines TRBV19 with TRBJ1-1; D is uncertain. The CDR3 totals 12 residues. Looked up from germline, CDR1 is LNHDA and CDR2 is SQIVND (reference sequence). V was pared by 6 bases and J by 8 bases, with 13 bases between. This CDR3 reads CASSQSLREAFF. The CDR3 DNA is TGTGCCAGTAGCCAGAGCCTTCGGGAAGCTTTCTTT.